Below are 14 T cell receptor beta chains sequenced from a single sample in a study of blood T cell repertoires in COVID-19. Here immunoSEQ multiplex PCR was the method, and the copy in TCRdb shows in-frame clones only, minus some. This table has roughly 150,000 clones, roughly 88% appearing once. The sample comprised peripheral blood. Receptors were obtained from a woman aged 50 to 60 with acute or convalescent COVID-19.

The chain couples TRBV19 to TRBJ1-2; 8 nucleotides match TRBD1. The germline CDR1 and CDR2 sequences are LNHDA and SQIVND (reference sequence). Trimming took 7 bases from V and 4 from J; bases not matched to a gene: 8. The CDR3 has 14 residues. This CDR3 reads CASITGGQRYGYTF. The CDR3 bases are TGTGCCAGTATCACAGGGGGACAGCGCTATGGCTACACCTTC.

The chain couples TRBV7-9 to TRBJ2-5; D is unclear. The CDR3 is 17 residues long. CDR1 SEHNR and CDR2 FQNEAQ come from the germline V gene (reference sequence). Trimming removed 5 bases at V and 5 bases at J, with 24 bases between. The CDR3: CASSHLRSYSGGETQYF. CDR3 in DNA: TGTGCCAGCAGCCACCTCCGGTCATATTCGGGTGGGGAGACCCAGTACTTC.

The rearrangement uses TRBV14 and TRBJ1-2, with D tentatively TRBD1 (6 bases). Per the germline V gene, CDR1 is SGHDN and CDR2 is FVKESK. V lost 0 bases to trimming and J lost 5 bases, with 10 bases between them. There are 14 residues in the CDR3. The CDR3 nucleotides read TGTGCCAGCAGCCAAGATTTGGGGGCTTATGGCTACACCTTC. Translated: CASSQDLGAYGYTF.

The rearrangement joins TRBV3-1 (or the pseudogene TRBV3-2) to TRBJ1-2, with a tentative D call TRBD1 (5 bases). Trimming left V 3 bases short and J 4 bases short, with 15 bases between. The CDR3 loop spans 15 amino acids. Germline V gives CDR1 LGHDT, CDR2 YNNKEL (reference sequence). Here the CDR3 DNA reads TGTGCCAGCAGCCAGACAGCCGGGTCGGGCTATGGCTACACCTTC. Its protein is CASSQTAGSGYGYTF.

V is TRBV18 and J is TRBJ1-3; perhaps TRBD1 as D (6 bases). Trimming stripped 3 bases from V and 4 bases from J, with 7 bases between. Germline V gene lookup returns CDR1 KGHSH and CDR2 LQKENI. This CDR3 has 13 amino acids. CDR3 amino acids: CASSPGQGNTIYF. The CDR3 DNA is TGTGCCAGCTCACCTGGACAGGGAAACACCATATATTTT.

V gene TRBV4-2 combines with J gene TRBJ2-1, with TRBD2 identical over 13 bases. The CDR3 runs to 18 residues. J gave up 4 bases and V 2 bases, and 8 bases lay outside the gene matches. Germline V gene sequence: CDR1 LGHNA, CDR2 YNFKEQ. CDR3 loop: CASSQRGTSGGGYNEQFF. The CDR3 coding sequence is TGTGCCAGCAGCCAAAGGGGCACTAGCGGGGGGGGTTACAATGAGCAGTTCTTC.

This clone was detected many times. V and J are TRBV24-1 and TRBJ2-1; 8 positions agree with TRBD2. The V segment lost 3 bases and the J segment 8 bases; nucleotides outside the gene matches: 11. The CDR3 consists of 16 residues. Germline V CDR1 and CDR2: KGHDR, SFDVKD. The CDR3 DNA follows: TGTGCCACCAGTGATGATGGTAGCGGGATGGGTTATGAGCAGTTCTTC. It encodes CATSDDGSGMGYEQFF.

The chain employs TRBV6-6 and TRBJ2-5, with 13 bases that match TRBD2. Unmatched junction bases numbered 8, after V lost 5 bases and J lost 5 bases. Germline CDR1 and CDR2: MNHNY and SVGAGI (reference sequence). The CDR3 loop spans 16 amino acids. CDR3 sequence (DNA): TGTGCCAGCAGTCTACCTACTAGCGGGGGGGCGGAGACCCAGTACTTC. Its translation is CASSLPTSGGAETQYF.

V and J are TRBV11-2 and TRBJ2-1, with TRBD2 matching 13 bases. The CDR3 is 16 residues long. With 5 bases clipped from V and 9 bases from J, the junction kept 10 bases outside the gene matches. Per germline, CDR1 SGHAT and CDR2 FQNNGV. CDR3: CASSPATSGGASEQFF. Here the CDR3 DNA reads TGTGCCAGCAGCCCAGCTACTAGCGGGGGGGCTAGTGAGCAGTTCTTC.

This chain joins TRBV6-2 or TRBV6-3 and TRBJ2-5; tentative D call: TRBD1 (6 bases). Trimming shortened V by 6 bases and J by 3 bases, and 20 bases separated the two germline ends. This CDR3 has 16 amino acids. CDR1 and CDR2 from the germline V gene are MNHEY and SVGEGT. The CDR3 region is CASSPPLQGWKETQYF. CDR3 in DNA: TGTGCCAGCAGCCCTCCCCTACAGGGTTGGAAAGAGACCCAGTACTTC.

The V gene is TRBV9, the J gene TRBJ1-3, with 8 bases fitting TRBD1. The germline V gene has CDR1 SGDLS and CDR2 YYNGEE. With 5 bases clipped from V and 0 bases from J, the junction kept 10 bases outside the gene matches. The CDR3 is 17 amino acids. CDR3: CASSLLGQVSSGNTIYF. The CDR3 DNA sequence: TGTGCCAGCAGTCTACTGGGACAGGTGTCCTCTGGAAACACCATATATTTT.

The rearrangement links TRBV5-1 to TRBJ2-5; 7 nucleotides agree with TRBD2. Germline loops: CDR1 SGHRS, CDR2 YFSETQ. This CDR3 contains 13 residues. With 3 bases clipped from V and 4 bases from J, the junction kept 3 bases outside the gene matches. The CDR3 protein is CASSWTRRETQYF. In nucleotides, the CDR3 is TGCGCCAGCAGCTGGACTAGGCGAGAGACCCAGTACTTC.

The V call is TRBV7-2, the J call TRBJ1-3; 7 positions match TRBD1. Losses at the gene ends were 4 bases for V and 0 bases for J; bases not matched to a gene: 0. Germline V gives CDR1 SGHTA, CDR2 FQGNSA. CDR3 length: 14 residues. DNA of the CDR3: TGTGCCAGCAGCTGGGACAGCTCTGGAAACACCATATATTTT. The encoded protein is CASSWDSSGNTIYF.

The CDR3 region is CASSRGKGSPNGYTF. DNA of the CDR3: TGTGCCAGTAGTAGGGGCAAGGGTTCCCCTAATGGCTACACCTTC. The chain combines TRBV19 with TRBJ1-2, with D possibly matching TRBD1 (5 bases). The CDR3 is 15 residues long. Germline V gene lookup returns CDR1 LNHDA and CDR2 SQIVND (reference sequence). The V end lost 4 bases, the J end lost 6 bases, and 18 bases lay between the germline ends.